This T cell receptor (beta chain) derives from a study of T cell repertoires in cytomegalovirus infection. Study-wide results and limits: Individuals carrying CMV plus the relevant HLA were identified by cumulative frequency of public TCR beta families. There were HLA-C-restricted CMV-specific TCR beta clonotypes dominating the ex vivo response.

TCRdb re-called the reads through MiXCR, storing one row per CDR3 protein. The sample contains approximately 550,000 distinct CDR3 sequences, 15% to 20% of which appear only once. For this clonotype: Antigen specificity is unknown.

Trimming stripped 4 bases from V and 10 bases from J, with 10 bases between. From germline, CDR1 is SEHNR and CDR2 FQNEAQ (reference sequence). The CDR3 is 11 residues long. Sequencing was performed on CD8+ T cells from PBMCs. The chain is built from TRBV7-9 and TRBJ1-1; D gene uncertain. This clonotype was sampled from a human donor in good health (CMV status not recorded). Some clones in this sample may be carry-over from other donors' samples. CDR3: CASSSDYVAFF. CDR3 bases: TGTGCCAGCAGCTCGGACTACGTAGCTTTCTTT.